The 15 T cell receptor beta chains presented below share a single source sample, sequenced in a study of prognosis after radiotherapy for stage I lung cancer. Genomic DNA yielded TCR beta CDR3, amplified by two-round multiplex PCR. For every TRBV and TRBJ gene, a specific primer was used in first-round PCR. TCRdb recomputed calls from the multiplex PCR reads with MiXCR, one row per CDR3 protein. The sample consists of more than 11,000 distinct CDR3 sequences, approximately 31% of them appearing once. Sequencing used PBMCs, obtained before or after stereotactic body radiation therapy (not recorded which). Receptor source: a donor over 45 with non-small cell lung cancer.

Remarks on this clonotype: A read error may account for a junction end that differs from germline. This chain links TRBV28 with TRBJ1-4; D is possibly TRBD1 (5 bases). Germline assignment: CDR1 MDHEN and CDR2 SYDVKM. The CDR3 length is 13 residues. CDR3 in amino acids: CASRQERYEKPFF. CDR3 bases: TGTGCCAGCAGACAGGAACGGTATGAAAAACCGTTTTTT.

Within the sample, this clonotype is medium-sized. V is TRBV20-1 and J is TRBJ2-7; TRBD2 is a possible D gene (5 bases). Germline CDR1 is DFQATT and CDR2 is SNEGSKA (reference sequence). The CDR3 length is 13 residues. V lost 4 bases and J lost 2, with 12 bases in between. The CDR3 nucleotides read TGCAGTGCTATTCCGACCGGGACCTACGAGCAGTACTTC. Its protein is CSAIPTGTYEQYF.

This clonotype was observed at least ten times. J is TRBJ1-1 and V is TRBV5-5; D might be TRBD1 (6 bases). Trimming pared 0 bases from V and 5 bases from J, leaving 11 bases between. Germline V gene sequence: CDR1 SGHKS, CDR2 YYEKEE (reference sequence). There are 14 residues in the CDR3. The CDR3 here is CASSLAGGGTEAFF. The CDR3 bases are TGTGCCAGCAGCTTGGCTGGAGGGGGTACTGAAGCTTTCTTT.

This clonotype has a count of ten or more. Relative to the germline gene, one junction end is altered; a read error may explain this. The chain is built from TRBV10-2 and TRBJ1-1, with 10 nucleotides matching TRBD1. The CDR3 covers 12 residues. Per germline, CDR1 WSHSY and CDR2 SAAADI. CDR3 amino acids: CAAGTGATEAFF. As DNA, the CDR3 is TGTGCCGCCGGGACAGGGGCCACTGAAGCTTTCTTT.

To note about this clonotype: One end of the junction does not line up with germline, which may come from a read error. The chain uses TRBV18 and TRBJ1-1, with D unresolved. CDR1 is KGHSH, CDR2 LQKENI, per germline. This CDR3 is built from 15 residues. CDR3 amino acids: CASSPTGQSNIEAFF. The CDR3 DNA reads as TGTGCCAGCTCACCAACCGGGCAATCCAACATTGAAGCTTTCTTT. The whole variable domain, remainder taken from reference TRBV18 and TRBJ1-1, is NAGVMQNPRHLVRRRGQEARLRCSPMKGHSHVYWYRQLPEEGLKFMVYLQKENIIDESGMPKERFSAEFPKEGPSILRIQQVVRGDSAAYFCASSPTGQSNIEAFFGQGTRLTVV.

This clonotype was seen repeatedly, ten times or more. The chain couples TRBV7-6 to TRBJ2-7; 7 nucleotides line up with TRBD2. This CDR3 is 14 amino acids long. CDR1 SGHVS and CDR2 FNYEAQ come from the germline V gene. V lost 0 bases and J lost 6; bases outside the gene matches: 5. The CDR3: CASSLALAGIEQYF. Here the CDR3 DNA reads TGTGCCAGCAGCTTAGCTTTAGCGGGCATCGAGCAGTACTTC.

This clonotype was seen at least ten times. The chain carries TRBV20-1 and TRBJ2-7; D is perhaps TRBD1 (5 bases). This CDR3 contains 15 residues. Trimming removed 0 bases from V and 9 bases from J, with 21 bases in between. CDR1 and CDR2 (germline): DFQATT, SNEGSKA (reference sequence). Here the CDR3 reads CSARDPGQYSFGQYF. The CDR3 DNA is TGCAGTGCTAGAGATCCCGGACAATATTCTTTCGGGCAGTACTTC.

This sequence joins TRBV11-2 and TRBJ2-1; D is ambiguous. The CDR3 is 15 amino acids. The germline CDR1 and CDR2 sequences are SGHAT and FQNNGV. V lost 1 base, J lost 4 bases, and 11 bases lay in between. CDR3 region: CASSLVACLYNEQFF. The CDR3 region has the DNA TGTGCCAGCAGCTTAGTAGCTTGCCTTTACAATGAGCAGTTCTTC.

This clonotype was recorded once. V usage is TRBV20-1 and J usage is TRBJ2-7, with D maybe TRBD2 (6 bases). The V gene lost 1 base and the J gene lost 4 bases, with 20 bases spanning the gap. The germline gives CDR1 DFQATT, CDR2 SNEGSKA (reference sequence). This CDR3 has 16 amino acids. The CDR3 DNA is TGCAGTGCTAGAGGAGGGGTTGGAGGGATGAGGTACGAGCAGTACTTC. Translation: CSARGGVGGMRYEQYF.

This clonotype was observed at least ten times. The chain carries TRBV6-1 and TRBJ1-4; 7 bases map to TRBD1. V shed 8 bases, J shed 5 bases, and the junction held 5 bases outside the gene matches. The CDR3 contains 13 residues. The germline V gene encodes CDR1 MNHNS and CDR2 SASEGT. The CDR3 region has the DNA TGTGCCAGCCAAGGGGGCCAAAATGAAAAACTGTTTTTT. It codes for CASQGGQNEKLFF.

This clonotype has a count of ten or more. This chain links TRBV20-1 with TRBJ2-2; D gene uncertain. Germline assignment: CDR1 DFQATT and CDR2 SNEGSKA (reference sequence). Trimming stripped 3 bases from V and 4 bases from J, with 12 bases between. The CDR3 totals 14 residues. The CDR3 loop is CSASTKGLTGELFF. The CDR3 DNA follows: TGCAGTGCTAGTACAAAGGGTCTCACCGGGGAGCTGTTTTTT.

There are many counts of this clonotype. The gene calls are TRBV19 and TRBJ2-3; D call uncertain. The CDR3 covers 16 residues. V lost 3 bases, J lost 0 bases, and 13 bases lay in between. Germline CDR1 and CDR2: LNHDA and SQIVND (reference sequence). The CDR3 sequence: CASSMGLATSTDTQYF. In nucleotides, the CDR3 is TGTGCCAGTAGTATGGGATTAGCAACTAGCACAGATACGCAGTATTTT.

In this sample, this clonotype turned up many times. The chain joins TRBV19 to TRBJ2-5; the D is unclear. The CDR3 has 13 residues. Germline V CDR1 and CDR2: LNHDA, SQIVND (reference sequence). The V and J ends lost 7 bases and 1 base respectively, with 10 bases between them. The CDR3 DNA sequence: TGTGCCAGTAAGAGCTTTGTCCAAGAGACCCAGTACTTC. Its translation: CASKSFVQETQYF.

A note on this clonotype: This likely reflects a read error, since a far larger clone is one base away. In DNA form, the CDR3 reads TGTGCCAGCAGTTACCCTACCGAAACGGGCAGGGACAAGTATAGCAATCAGCCCAAGCATTTT. It specifies CASSYPTETGRDKYSNQPKHF. This chain links TRBV6-4 with TRBJ1-5; D is perhaps TRBD1 (6 bases). Germline-derived CDR1 and CDR2 are MRHNA and SNTAGT. The length of the CDR3 is 21 residues.

This clonotype was counted ten times or more. The chain employs TRBV30 and TRBJ1-5; weak D call: TRBD1 (5 bases). V was cut by 5 bases and J by 9 bases, with 17 bases left in between. CDR1 and CDR2 from the germline V gene are GTSNPN and SVGIG (reference sequence). The length of the CDR3 is 13 residues. CDR3 protein: CAWAYGTAGPQHF. Written as DNA, the CDR3 is TGTGCCTGGGCGTACGGGACTGCTGGGCCCCAGCATTTT.